A selection of T cell receptor beta chains follows, all from one sample in a study of blood T cell repertoires in COVID-19. Libraries were prepared by immunoSEQ multiplex PCR; TCRdb keeps only in-frame clonotypes and omits some of them. The table has some 130,000 clones, roughly 88% seen once. Sample: PBMCs or T cells enriched from blood (not recorded which). These receptors were collected from a man aged 45-65 years who had recovered from COVID-19. Both conserved end residues are part of each CDR3. Each record gives: J gene, clone size, D gene, V gene, CDR3 protein, CDR3 DNA. The D gene is left open where the match is weak. Some rows mark clone size as missing; the rest say once, few, many or name a class of expanded clone.

>TRBJ2-3|-|-|TRBV6-2/TRBV6-3
CASSRVTDTQYF
TGTGCCAGCAGTCGGGTTACAGATACGCAGTATTTT
>TRBJ2-5|-|-|TRBV29-1
CSARSGQETQYF
TGCAGCGCCCGCAGCGGGCAAGAGACCCAGTACTTC
>TRBJ2-3|few|TRBD2|TRBV3-1/TRBV3-2
CASSQEGLSGGGTDTQYF
TGTGCCAGCAGCCAAGAAGGCCTAAGCGGGGGGGGAACAGATACGCAGTATTTT
>TRBJ1-3|-|TRBD1|TRBV9
CASSGGTGVENTIYF
TGTGCCAGCAGCGGCGGGACAGGGGTGGAAAACACCATATATTTT
>TRBJ1-1|once|-|TRBV4-3
CASSQEVYGDSEAFF
TGCGCCAGCAGCCAAGAGGTCTATGGGGACTCTGAAGCTTTCTTT
>TRBJ2-5|-|TRBD1|TRBV7-3
CASSSGQGGTQYF
TGTGCCAGCAGCTCTGGACAGGGAGGGACCCAGTACTTC
>TRBJ2-7|-|-|TRBV9
CASSVGGLGREQYF
TGTGCCAGCAGCGTAGGGGGCTTGGGTCGCGAGCAGTACTTC
>TRBJ1-2|-|TRBD1|TRBV3-1/TRBV3-2
CASSPDRADRGYTF
TGTGCCAGCAGCCCGGACAGGGCTGATAGGGGCTACACCTTC
>TRBJ2-5|-|-|TRBV24-1
CATSDPRVPETQYF
TGTGCCACCAGTGATCCGCGGGTCCCAGAGACCCAGTACTTC
>TRBJ1-1|-|-|TRBV6-6
CASSYSGGTEAFF
TGTGCCAGCAGTTACTCTGGGGGGACTGAAGCTTTCTTT
>TRBJ2-7|-|TRBD1|TRBV18
CASSPRNRGEYEQYF
TGTGCCAGCTCACCACGTAACAGGGGTGAATACGAGCAGTACTTC
>TRBJ2-3|-|-|TRBV7-3
CASSSRGDTQYF
TGTGCCAGCAGCTCCAGGGGAGATACGCAGTATTTT
>TRBJ2-1|-|-|TRBV6-2/TRBV6-3
CASSTSSWGSRVYNEQFF
TGTGCCAGCAGTACCTCTTCTTGGGGCTCGAGAGTCTACAATGAGCAGTTCTTC
>TRBJ2-1|few|TRBD1|TRBV11-2
CASSLWDRGRYNEQFF
TGTGCCAGCAGCTTATGGGACAGGGGGCGTTACAATGAGCAGTTCTTC
>TRBJ2-7|-|-|TRBV5-1
CASSSTPTGYEQYF
TGCGCCAGCAGCTCTACTCCGACAGGCTACGAGCAGTACTTC
>TRBJ1-2|-|TRBD1|TRBV6-2/TRBV6-3
CASSSGTGMSGYTF
TGTGCCAGCAGTTCTGGGACAGGGATGAGTGGCTACACCTTC
>TRBJ1-2|-|-|TRBV7-3
CASSPGGVPYGYTF
TGTGCCAGCAGCCCAGGCGGGGTGCCCTATGGCTACACCTTC
>TRBJ2-1|-|-|TRBV5-6
CATQPRGGSNEQFF
TGTGCCACCCAGCCCCGGGGTGGTAGCAATGAGCAGTTCTTC
>TRBJ1-1|once|-|TRBV7-3
CASELMTSMNTEAFF
TGTGCCAGCGAACTGATGACAAGCATGAACACTGAAGCTTTCTTT
>TRBJ1-5|-|-|TRBV6-5
CASGPGIEPQHF
TGTGCCAGCGGGCCGGGAATAGAGCCCCAGCATTTT
>TRBJ1-2|-|-|TRBV27
CASSNRVNYGYTF
TGTGCCAGCAGTAACCGCGTTAACTATGGCTACACCTTC
>TRBJ1-6|once|-|TRBV14
CASSQVPGYNSPLHF
TGTGCCAGCAGCCAAGTACCGGGGTATAATTCACCCCTCCACTTT
>TRBJ1-3|-|-|TRBV7-2
CASRTLGRSSGNTIYF
TGTGCCAGCAGGACGCTGGGGAGAAGCTCTGGAAACACCATATATTTT
>TRBJ1-1|few|-|TRBV19
CASSPYVGGNTEAFF
TGTGCCAGTAGTCCCTATGTCGGGGGGAACACTGAAGCTTTCTTT
>TRBJ2-3|-|TRBD2|TRBV7-2
CASSLRRLAGGWYF
TGTGCCAGCAGCTTAAGGCGGCTAGCGGGGGGGTGGTATTTT
>TRBJ1-3|-|TRBD1|TRBV7-2
CASSANRGSGNTIYF
TGTGCCAGCAGCGCAAACAGGGGCTCTGGAAACACCATATATTTT
>TRBJ1-2|once|TRBD1|TRBV27
CASSLRDRGGYTF
TGTGCCAGCAGTTTAAGGGACAGGGGTGGCTACACCTTC
>TRBJ2-5|-|-|TRBV28
CASSLIAVLAQYF
TGTGCCAGCAGTTTAATCGCTGTGTTAGCCCAGTACTTC
>TRBJ1-3|-|-|TRBV4-3
CASSQDMTDSGNTIYF
TGCGCCAGCAGCCAAGATATGACAGACTCTGGAAACACCATATATTTT
>TRBJ2-5|-|TRBD2|TRBV7-9
CASSLGLSGSGETQYF
TGTGCCAGCAGCTTAGGGCTTAGCGGGAGCGGTGAGACCCAGTACTTC
>TRBJ2-3|-|-|TRBV24-1
CATSVQGTSTDTQYF
TGTGCCACCAGTGTCCAGGGGACGAGCACAGATACGCAGTATTTT
>TRBJ2-2|-|-|TRBV9
CASSVGPGTSTRTGELFF
TGTGCCAGCAGCGTGGGTCCCGGGACTTCAACGCGCACCGGGGAGCTGTTTTTT
>TRBJ2-1|-|TRBD2|TRBV29-1
CSGVSGGFNEQFF
TGCAGCGGGGTGAGCGGGGGGTTCAATGAGCAGTTCTTC
>TRBJ2-1|-|-|TRBV21-1
CASSRGPLAVQSSYNEQFF
TGTGCCAGCAGCAGAGGGCCTCTAGCGGTCCAGAGCTCCTACAATGAGCAGTTCTTC
>TRBJ2-1|-|-|TRBV7-3
CASSLALSLNNEQFF
TGTGCCAGCAGCTTAGCGCTTAGCCTGAACAATGAGCAGTTCTTC
>TRBJ1-5|-|-|TRBV7-2
CASSQVYNQPQHF
TGTGCCAGCAGTCAGGTTTACAATCAGCCCCAGCATTTT
>TRBJ2-2|-|TRBD1|TRBV28
CASSSPQGANTGELFF
TGTGCCAGCAGTTCCCCCCAGGGGGCGAACACCGGGGAGCTGTTTTTT
>TRBJ1-1|-|-|TRBV3-1/TRBV3-2
CASSQGLNIKAFF
TGTGCCAGCAGCCAAGGACTGAATATCAAAGCTTTCTTT